One and the same sample provided the 12 T cell receptor beta chains below, sequenced in a study of T cells in Graves' hyperthyroidism and ophthalmopathy. It was RNA transcripts that yielded the amplified TCR beta CDR3 regions. With the HTBI primer set, the TCR CDR3 went through a first round of RT-PCR. TCRdb re-derived calls from the multiplex PCR reads in MiXCR, one entry per CDR3 protein. This table holds 300,000 to 500,000 distinct CDR3 sequences, about 15% found once. The sequenced material came from blood. The receptors here all came from a woman in her 30s with Graves' hyperthyroidism.

This clonotype was seen repeatedly, ten times or more. The chain links TRBV30 to TRBJ2-7; TRBD2 might be the D (5 bases). V lost 2 bases and J lost 2, with 10 bases in between. CDR1 and CDR2 (germline): GTSNPN, SVGIG (reference sequence). The CDR3 runs 13 residues. CDR3 bases: TGTGCCTGGAGTAACGGACTTACCTACGAGCAGTACTTC. Its translation: CAWSNGLTYEQYF.

This clonotype has ten or more counts. The V call is TRBV29-1, the J call TRBJ1-1, with TRBD1 as a possible D gene (5 bases). The CDR3 runs 11 residues. With 4 bases removed from V and 2 bases from J, the gap between germline ends came to 5 bases. The germline V gene has CDR1 SQVTM and CDR2 ANQGSEA. This CDR3 reads CSVGTNTEAFF. The CDR3, as DNA: TGCAGCGTTGGGACAAACACTGAAGCTTTCTTT.

The V gene is TRBV25-1, the J gene TRBJ1-2, with D unresolved. Trimming stripped 8 bases from V and 8 bases from J, with 12 bases between. The CDR3 totals 11 residues. Germline lookup yields CDR1 MGHDK and CDR2 SYGVNS. The CDR3 sequence: CASQNLWGYTF. CDR3 sequence (DNA): TGTGCCAGCCAAAATCTATGGGGCTACACCTTC.

This clonotype was recorded at least ten times. The CDR3 loop is CSARTGTGLYEQYF. CDR3 coding DNA: TGCAGTGCTAGAACCGGGACAGGACTTTACGAGCAGTACTTC. The chain links TRBV20-1 to TRBJ2-7, with 8 positions matching TRBD1. V was clipped by 2 bases and J by 4 bases; unmatched bases: 7. Germline assignment: CDR1 DFQATT and CDR2 SNEGSKA (reference sequence). The CDR3 contains 14 residues.

This clonotype has only a few counts. The chain links TRBV2 to TRBJ1-5; unclear D gene. Germline V gene sequence: CDR1 SNHLY, CDR2 FYNNEI. The CDR3 is 12 amino acids. V lost 6 bases, J lost 11 bases, and 14 bases lay in between. CDR3 residues: CASRNQEVSQHF. The CDR3 bases are TGTGCCAGCAGAAACCAGGAAGTGTCCCAGCATTTT. Variable domain in full (rest from reference TRBV2 and TRBJ1-5): EPEVTQTPSHQVTQMGQEVILRCVPISNHLYFYWYRQILGQKVEFLVSFYNNEISEKSEIFDDQFSVERPDGSNFTLKIRSTKLEDSAMYFCASRNQEVSQHFGDGTRLSIL.

This clonotype has ten or more counts. The V call is TRBV5-1, the J call TRBJ2-1; D not resolved. The germline V and J ends were trimmed by 0 bases and 3 bases, with 10 bases remaining between them. In germline, CDR1 is SGHRS, CDR2 YFSETQ. CDR3 length equals 15 residues. This CDR3 is CASSLAGSIYNEQFF. The DNA of the CDR3 is TGCGCCAGCAGCTTGGCGGGCTCCATCTACAATGAGCAGTTCTTC. Full variable domain (outside the CDR3, taken from reference TRBV5-1 and TRBJ2-1): KAGVTQTPRYLIKTRGQQVTLSCSPISGHRSVSWYQQTPGQGLQFLFEYFSETQRNKGNFPGRFSGRQFSNSRSEMNVSTLELGDSALYLCASSLAGSIYNEQFFGPGTRLTVL.

This clonotype was recorded at least ten times. The rearrangement links TRBV3-1 to TRBJ2-1; possible D gene TRBD1, 6 bases. CDR3 length equals 14 residues. Between the trimmed V and J ends, which lost 4 bases and 6 bases, there was a span of 13 bases. Germline loops: CDR1 LGHDT, CDR2 YNNKEL (reference sequence). The CDR3 spells CASSPGHRSNEQFF. The CDR3 DNA sequence: TGTGCCAGCAGCCCGGGACATAGAAGCAATGAGCAGTTCTTC.

This clonotype was seen a handful of times. This chain uses TRBV4-2 with TRBJ2-1, with TRBD1 matching 7 bases. Germline values: CDR1 LGHNA, CDR2 YNFKEQ. The length of the CDR3 is 15 residues. V gave up 1 base and J gave up 10 bases; unmatched junction bases: 10. The CDR3 coding sequence is TGTGCCAGCAGCCAAGTTACGAATACAGGGGACGAGCAGTTCTTC. Amino acids: CASSQVTNTGDEQFF.

On this clonotype itself: The junction departs from germline at one end; a sequencing error may be responsible. The chain couples TRBV28 to TRBJ2-5; TRBD1 matches at 8 bases. The CDR3 consists of 15 residues. Germline values: CDR1 MDHEN, CDR2 SYDVKM. CDR3 residues: CASSRTGQPQETRYF. CDR3 DNA sequence: TGTGCCAGCAGTAGGACAGGGCAACCGCAAGAGACCCGGTACTTC.

This clonotype showed up many times. The chain combines TRBV3-1 with TRBJ1-3; D perhaps matches TRBD1 (6 bases). Trimming left V 4 bases short and J 9 bases short, with 19 bases between. This CDR3 has 15 amino acids. Looked up from germline, CDR1 is LGHDT and CDR2 is YNNKEL (reference sequence). CDR3 in DNA: TGTGCCAGCAGCCCGTCGGGGGGCAAATCGGCCACCATATATTTT. Its translation: CASSPSGGKSATIYF.

This clonotype was found a few times. The chain combines TRBV20-1 with TRBJ2-7, with 9 bases aligning to TRBD1. Germline V gene sequence: CDR1 DFQATT, CDR2 SNEGSKA (reference sequence). CDR3 size: 15 residues. Trimming cost V 4 bases and J 1 base; bases outside gene matches: 8. The CDR3, as DNA: TGCAGTGCTATTCTGGGACAGGGCTTATCCTACGAGCAGTACTTC. This sequence encodes CSAILGQGLSYEQYF.

This clonotype was seen more than once but under ten times. The chain has TRBV27 and TRBJ1-2, with D possibly matching TRBD1 (5 bases). The ends were cut back, 5 bases at V and 4 bases at J, with 14 bases in the middle. CDR3 size: 14 residues. The germline V gene has CDR1 MNHEY and CDR2 SMNVEV (reference sequence). The CDR3 DNA sequence: TGTGCCAGCAGTCCGACGGGGGTGGGCTATGGCTACACCTTC. Amino acid sequence: CASSPTGVGYGYTF.